These 8 T cell receptor beta chains originate from one sample sequenced in a study of T cells in pancreatic ductal adenocarcinoma. Here immunoSEQ multiplex PCR was the method, and the copy in TCRdb shows in-frame clones only, minus some. Of several thousand clones listed, roughly 91% are singletons. Surgery without prior neoadjuvant therapy was the treatment of the selected pancreatic ductal adenocarcinoma patients. Input material: PBMCs. Source of these receptors: a human donor with pancreatic ductal adenocarcinoma.

This clone was recorded once. The V and J genes are TRBV6-1 and TRBJ1-3; D call uncertain. The germline gives CDR1 MNHNS, CDR2 SASEGT. The CDR3 runs to 15 residues. V was cut by 3 bases and J by 2 bases, with 11 bases left in between. CDR3 amino acids: CASSDGSSAGNTIYF. The CDR3, as DNA: TGTGCCAGCAGTGACGGGTCTTCGGCTGGAAACACCATATATTTT.

The chain recombines TRBV19 with TRBJ2-5, with a tentative D call TRBD1 (6 bases). This CDR3 contains 15 residues. The V and J ends lost 1 base and 2 bases respectively, with 11 bases between them. Looked up from germline, CDR1 is LNHDA and CDR2 is SQIVND (reference sequence). The DNA of the CDR3 is TGTGCCAGTAGTATAGGGGGGACAAAACAAGAGACCCAGTACTTC. Encoded protein: CASSIGGTKQETQYF.

The CDR3 DNA reads as TGTGCCAGCAGCTTACGGGGGAACTATGGCTACACCTTC. It encodes CASSLRGNYGYTF. The rearrangement uses TRBV7-2 and TRBJ1-2, with D perhaps matching TRBD1 (5 bases). Germline lookup yields CDR1 SGHTA and CDR2 FQGNSA. The CDR3 extends over 13 amino acids. Between the trimmed V and J ends, which lost 2 bases and 2 bases, there was a span of 6 bases.

This chain connects TRBV10-3 to TRBJ2-2; the match to TRBD2 covers 7 bases. V was pared by 4 bases and J by 7 bases, with 6 bases of the junction left unmatched. Germline V gives CDR1 ENHRY, CDR2 SYGVKD. The CDR3 has 14 residues. The CDR3 DNA sequence: TGTGCCATCAGTGTAAGCGCTAGCGGCGGGGAGCTGTTTTTT. Encoded protein: CAISVSASGGELFF.

V is TRBV19 and J is TRBJ1-1, with 7 bases aligning to TRBD1. The germline V gene has CDR1 LNHDA and CDR2 SQIVND (reference sequence). The CDR3 is 15 amino acids. Trimming removed 6 bases from V and 2 bases from J; junction bases left unmatched: 9. The CDR3 is CASRSGQALNTEAFF. CDR3 nucleotide sequence: TGTGCCAGTAGGAGCGGACAGGCTCTAAACACTGAAGCTTTCTTT.

The genes are TRBV28 and TRBJ2-6, with D unresolved. Trimming cost V 5 bases and J 0 bases, with 11 bases left between them. Per the germline V gene, CDR1 is MDHEN and CDR2 is SYDVKM. The CDR3 loop spans 16 amino acids. The CDR3 sequence is CASSRIQYSGANVLTF. The CDR3 DNA sequence: TGTGCCAGCAGTCGTATCCAGTACTCTGGGGCCAACGTCCTGACTTTC. The complete variable domain, with remaining parts taken from reference TRBV28 and TRBJ2-6, reads DVKVTQSSRYLVKRTGEKVFLECVQDMDHENMFWYRQDPGLGLRLIYFSYDVKMKEKGDIPEGYSVSREKKERFSLILESASTNQTSMYLCASSRIQYSGANVLTFGAGSRLTVL.

The chain carries TRBV7-3 and TRBJ2-7; TRBD1 matches at 9 bases. After removal of 5 bases from V and 1 base from J, the junction contained 6 bases not matched to a gene. Germline V gene sequence: CDR1 SGHTA, CDR2 FQGTGA. The CDR3 sequence is 15 residues long. This CDR3 reads CASSPQGAPSYEQYF. The CDR3 coding sequence is TGTGCCAGCAGCCCACAGGGGGCGCCGTCCTACGAGCAGTACTTC.

The V and J genes are TRBV7-2 and TRBJ1-1; D ambiguous. Per the germline V gene, CDR1 is SGHTA and CDR2 is FQGNSA. The CDR3 has 13 residues. V shed 6 bases and J shed 2 bases, with 10 bases lying between them. The CDR3 reads CASSRTSNTEAFF. CDR3 DNA: TGTGCCAGCAGTCGAACAAGTAACACTGAAGCTTTCTTT.